This T cell receptor (beta chain) originates from a study of T cell responses to AZD1222 COVID-19 vaccine. CDR1 and CDR2 from the germline V gene are SNHLY and FYNNEI. With 1 base removed from V and 0 bases from J, the gap between germline ends came to 11 bases. The CDR3 is 16 amino acids. The repertoire was sequenced with immunoSEQ multiplex PCR; TCRdb's copy has only in-frame clones and lacks some. In the table there are fewer than 150,000 clones, around 90% of which are singletons. This clonotype was obtained from an adult in good health. This chain joins TRBV2 and TRBJ2-3; perhaps D is TRBD1 or TRBD2 (6 bases each). The input for sequencing was peripheral blood, taken on day 0 of AZD1222 vaccination. The DNA of the CDR3 is TGTGCCAGCAGTGAAGGAGGGGGGATAAGCACAGATACGCAGTATTTT. It translates to CASSEGGGISTDTQYF.